This T cell receptor beta chain was sequenced for a study of blood T cell repertoires in COVID-19. Produced via immunoSEQ multiplex PCR; TCRdb's table is partial and in-frame only. There are about 220,000 clones in the sample; approximately 78% occur only once, and about 5% lies in the top ten. Trimming shortened V by 0 bases and J by 1 base, and 6 bases separated the two germline ends. Per the germline V gene, CDR1 is SGDLS and CDR2 is YYNGEE. This CDR3 is built from 14 residues. Specimen: peripheral blood. V is TRBV9 and J is TRBJ2-3; a weak D match, TRBD1 (5 bases). The clonotype comes from a woman aged 70-85 years with COVID-19, enrolled during active disease. The CDR3 DNA reads TGTGCCAGCAGCGTAGGACAGCGCACAGATACGCAGTATTTT. This translates into CASSVGQRTDTQYF.